This T cell receptor beta chain was identified during a study of molecular identifiers for immune sequencing clone quantification. From the PCR reads, TCRdb called clonotypes with MiXCR, one entry per CDR3 protein. This table has about 630,000 distinct CDR3 sequences, 25% appearing once. To note about this clonotype: Its antigen is unknown.

Study-wide results and limits: A shared barcode on identical TCR molecules could lead to underestimated sizes for highly expanded clones. In naive cells, clones above 20 RNA copies held under 1% of molecules, whereas in effector cells they held over 97%.

This receptor was obtained from a human donor in good health. Some libraries in this study had Jurkat cell RNA spiked in. The sample consisted of naive CD8+ T cells from blood, with Jurkat cell RNA spiked in. As for subset: FACS-sorted CD8+CD4-CCR7+CD45RA+ naive T cells.

The CDR3 protein is CASSSRDRGSPLHF. The CDR3, as DNA: TGTGCCAGCTCAAGCCGGGACAGGGGTTCACCCCTCCACTTT. The chain employs TRBV18 and TRBJ1-6, with 10 bases lining up with TRBD1. V lost 5 bases, J lost 9 bases, and 4 bases stayed unmatched. Germline-derived CDR1 and CDR2 are KGHSH and LQKENI. The CDR3 covers 14 residues.